This entry lists 5 T cell receptor beta chains sequenced from one sample in a study of cytomegalovirus exposure and HLA in healthy donors. The PCR was carried out with 60 Vbeta primers and 13 Jbeta primers. Data came from immunoSEQ multiplex PCR; TCRdb stores just in-frame clones and leaves some out. The sample contains some 40,000 clones, 68% of which appear only once. The sample was PBMCs. The receptors were gathered from a man in his forties in good health and CMV-seronegative.

This clone was seen a handful of times. The CDR3 bases are TGTGCCACCAGCAGAGAGTCTCCGGGGTCCTACGAGCAGTACGTC. Translation gives CATSRESPGSYEQYV. The chain joins TRBV15 to TRBJ2-7, with a tentative D call TRBD2 (5 bases). V lost 0 bases to trimming and J lost 1 base, with 10 bases between them. Looked up from germline, CDR1 is LNHNV and CDR2 is YYDKDF (reference sequence). The length of the CDR3 is 15 residues.

V and J are TRBV11-2 and TRBJ2-7, with D possibly matching TRBD2 (5 bases). Germline CDR1 and CDR2: SGHAT and FQNNGV. The V gene lost 1 base and the J gene lost 4 bases, with 17 bases spanning the gap. The CDR3 loop spans 16 amino acids. The CDR3 nucleotides read TGTGCCAGCAGCTTAGGTACCGGGAACATGGGGTACGAGCAGTACTTC. Protein sequence: CASSLGTGNMGYEQYF.

This clone was counted a single time. The chain is built from TRBV27 and TRBJ1-6, with 7 nucleotides matching TRBD1. V trimming: 8 bases; J trimming: 0 bases; junction bases outside the gene matches: 7. The CDR3 loop spans 16 amino acids. Germline loops: CDR1 MNHEY, CDR2 SMNVEV (reference sequence). The CDR3 DNA is TGTGCCAGCTCCGGGACAGCCAGCTCCTATAATTCACCCCTCCACTTT. Its translation: CASSGTASSYNSPLHF.

This rearrangement joins TRBV2 to TRBJ2-5; tentatively, D is TRBD1 (7 bases). This CDR3 region has 15 residues. The V gene's germline CDR1 is SNHLY and CDR2 FYNNEI. With 8 bases removed from V and 2 bases from J, the gap between germline ends came to 18 bases. CDR3 region: CASASGGGLQETQYF. For the CDR3, the DNA is TGTGCCAGCGCCAGTGGAGGGGGCCTACAAGAGACCCAGTACTTC.

By sample fraction, this clone is medium-sized. The chain has TRBV7-9 and TRBJ2-2; a possible D gene is TRBD1 (6 bases). V was pared by 11 bases and J by 8 bases, with 15 bases between. The CDR3 length is 12 residues. Germline V lookup: CDR1 SEHNR, CDR2 FQNEAQ (reference sequence). DNA of the CDR3: TGTGCCGTCCAAACAGGGAGTGGGGAGCTGTTTTTT. Its protein is CAVQTGSGELFF.